The 20 T cell receptor beta chains presented below share a single source sample, sequenced in a study of blood T cell repertoires in COVID-19. TCRdb's table, derived via immunoSEQ multiplex PCR, lists solely in-frame clones and lacks some. The sample has fewer than 350,000 clones; around 85% are singletons. The source material was PBMCs or T cells enriched from blood (not recorded which). Source of these receptors: a woman in her forties who had recovered from COVID-19.

In this sample, this clone turned up a few times. V and J are TRBV5-8 and TRBJ2-2; TRBD1 matches at 7 bases. The CDR3 runs 15 residues. V shed 5 bases, J shed 4 bases, and the junction held 8 bases outside the gene matches. Germline loops: CDR1 SGHTS, CDR2 YDEGEE. CDR3 loop: CASRRNRGRTGELFF. The CDR3 DNA is TGTGCCAGCAGGAGGAACAGGGGTCGCACCGGGGAGCTGTTTTTT.

This clone was counted once. For the CDR3, the DNA is TGTGCCAGCAGTTTTCCAGGGGTTCGCGAGGGTGAAAAACTGTTTTTT. This gives the protein CASSFPGVREGEKLFF. The V and J genes are TRBV28 and TRBJ1-4, with a weak D call TRBD1 (6 bases). The germline gives CDR1 MDHEN, CDR2 SYDVKM. The CDR3 has 16 residues. V was cut by 3 bases and J by 7 bases, with 18 bases left in between.

The chain combines TRBV7-6 with TRBJ2-5; possible D gene TRBD1, 5 bases. Germline assignment: CDR1 SGHVS and CDR2 FNYEAQ. V lost 4 bases, J lost 1 base, and 7 bases lay in between. This CDR3 has 13 residues. CDR3 DNA sequence: TGTGCCAGCAGCTCAGACAGCCAAGAGACCCAGTACTTC. Amino acids: CASSSDSQETQYF.

The chain combines TRBV7-2 with TRBJ2-1; TRBD2 is a possible D gene (6 bases). The CDR3 is made up of 18 amino acids. V gave up 1 base and J gave up 2 bases, with 18 bases separating them. From germline, CDR1 is SGHTA and CDR2 FQGNSA. The CDR3 region is CASSLGGVTPRAYNEQFF. The CDR3 bases are TGTGCCAGCAGCTTAGGGGGGGTAACCCCTAGAGCCTACAATGAGCAGTTCTTC.

The chain links TRBV7-2 to TRBJ2-7; no definite D call. V was cut by 1 base and J by 6 bases, with 10 bases left in between. The CDR3 totals 13 residues. Looked up from germline, CDR1 is SGHTA and CDR2 is FQGNSA. CDR3: CASSLDSGGEQYF. CDR3 nucleotide sequence: TGTGCCAGCAGCTTAGACTCCGGCGGCGAGCAGTACTTC.

V is TRBV11-1 and J is TRBJ2-3, with D tentatively TRBD1 (6 bases). Germline V lookup: CDR1 SGHAT, CDR2 FQDESV (reference sequence). This CDR3 spans 14 amino acids. V lost 6 bases and J lost 3, with 13 bases in between. In DNA form, the CDR3 reads TGTGCCAGCAGTTTCAGCAGGGGTACAGATACGCAGTATTTT. The encoded protein is CASSFSRGTDTQYF.

V is TRBV27 and J is TRBJ2-1; 10 nucleotides line up with TRBD2. CDR3 length: 15 residues. With 2 bases clipped from V and 8 bases from J, the junction kept 6 bases outside the gene matches. Germline V CDR1 and CDR2: MNHEY, SMNVEV (reference sequence). This CDR3 reads CASSLRLAGVDEQFF. Here the CDR3 DNA reads TGTGCCAGCAGTTTACGGCTAGCGGGAGTTGATGAGCAGTTCTTC.

This chain connects TRBV28 to TRBJ1-6, with D maybe TRBD1 (6 bases). From germline, CDR1 is MDHEN and CDR2 SYDVKM. Trimming shortened V by 4 bases and J by 10 bases, and 17 bases separated the two germline ends. The CDR3 has 15 amino acids. CDR3 protein: CASSSPTGFESPLHF. CDR3 nucleotide sequence: TGTGCCAGCAGTTCCCCAACAGGGTTTGAGTCACCCCTCCACTTT.

The J gene is TRBJ2-7, the V gene TRBV19; possible D gene TRBD2, 7 bases. This CDR3 region has 13 residues. V was pared by 6 bases and J by 4 bases, with 13 bases between. Looked up from germline, CDR1 is LNHDA and CDR2 is SQIVND (reference sequence). This CDR3 reads CASRGGAVYEQYF. In DNA, the CDR3 is TGTGCCAGTAGAGGGGGGGCCGTATACGAGCAGTACTTC.

The chain is built from TRBV3-1 (or the pseudogene TRBV3-2) and TRBJ2-3; a weak D match, TRBD2 (7 bases). The germline gives CDR1 LGHDT, CDR2 YNNKEL (reference sequence). Trimming pared 5 bases from V and 1 base from J, leaving 19 bases between. This CDR3 is 17 amino acids long. CDR3 nucleotide sequence: TGTGCCAGCAGCTACTACCACCGGGGGGCCGGCACAGATACGCAGTATTTT. Protein product: CASSYYHRGAGTDTQYF.

This clone showed up just once. This chain uses TRBV27 with TRBJ2-5; D is perhaps TRBD2 (5 bases). This CDR3 has 14 amino acids. V shed 11 bases and J shed 2 bases, with 18 bases lying between them. Germline V gene lookup returns CDR1 MNHEY and CDR2 SMNVEV (reference sequence). The CDR3 DNA follows: TGTGCCTCCCGACGTCTCCCGGGGCAAGAGACCCAGTACTTC. Translated, it gives CASRRLPGQETQYF.

Only a few counts were recorded for this clone. The chain recombines TRBV19 with TRBJ1-6, with 8 positions matching TRBD1. The CDR3 is 14 amino acids. Per the germline V gene, CDR1 is LNHDA and CDR2 is SQIVND (reference sequence). The V gene end was trimmed by 8 bases and the J gene end by 5 bases; junction bases not matched to a gene: 5. Here the CDR3 reads CASAEDRDNSPLHF. The CDR3, as DNA: TGTGCCAGTGCCGAGGACAGGGATAATTCACCCCTCCACTTT.

This chain joins TRBV19 and TRBJ2-2, with D uncertain. The CDR3 totals 13 residues. CDR1 is LNHDA and CDR2 is SQIVND in the germline V gene (reference sequence). Between the trimmed V and J ends, which lost 4 bases and 1 base, there was a span of 4 bases. The CDR3 DNA is TGTGCCAGTAGTACTCGGAACACCGGGGAGCTGTTTTTT. Residues: CASSTRNTGELFF.

This chain links TRBV3-1 (or the pseudogene TRBV3-2) with TRBJ2-2, with 12 positions matching TRBD2. V was pared by 2 bases and J by 3 bases, with 4 bases of the junction left unmatched. The length of the CDR3 is 17 residues. Germline loops: CDR1 LGHDT, CDR2 YNNKEL (reference sequence). The CDR3 bases are TGTGCCAGCAGCCAAATCCGACTAGCGGGAGACACCGGGGAGCTGTTTTTT. Translation: CASSQIRLAGDTGELFF.

V gene TRBV5-8 combines with J gene TRBJ2-3; D is unclear. Germline V gene sequence: CDR1 SGHTS, CDR2 YDEGEE. V shed 0 bases and J shed 2 bases, with 13 bases lying between them. The CDR3 has 16 amino acids. This CDR3 is CASSLGVRRNTDTQYF. The CDR3 DNA reads TGTGCCAGCAGCTTGGGTGTACGGCGGAACACAGATACGCAGTATTTT. Filled out from reference TRBV5-8 and TRBJ2-3, the complete variable domain reads EAGVTQSPTHLIKTRGQQATLRCSPISGHTSVYWYQQALGLGLQFLLWYDEGEERNRGNFPPRFSGRQFPNYSSELNVNALELEDSALYLCASSLGVRRNTDTQYFGPGTRLTVL.

The rearrangement joins TRBV7-2 to TRBJ2-1, with 7 bases lining up with TRBD2. The CDR3 is 19 amino acids. V lost 0 bases and J lost 6; bases outside the gene matches: 17. The germline CDR1 and CDR2 sequences are SGHTA and FQGNSA. In DNA form, the CDR3 reads TGTGCCAGCAGCTTAGCGCCGAATACACTAGCGACCTGGGGCAATGAGCAGTTCTTC. It is translated as CASSLAPNTLATWGNEQFF.

The V call is TRBV11-2, the J call TRBJ2-7; no definite D call. The V end was cut by 0 bases, the J end by 3 bases, with 12 bases between. The germline gives CDR1 SGHAT, CDR2 FQNNGV. The CDR3 runs 15 residues. In nucleotides, the CDR3 is TGTGCCAGCAGCTTAGATCGAGGTCTAATCTACGAGCAGTACTTC. This encodes CASSLDRGLIYEQYF.

A single count supports this clone. This chain uses TRBV27 with TRBJ1-2; 9 nucleotides line up with TRBD1. Germline V lookup: CDR1 MNHEY, CDR2 SMNVEV (reference sequence). The CDR3 extends over 14 amino acids. V shed 2 bases, J shed 4 bases, and the junction held 2 bases outside the gene matches. The DNA of the CDR3 is TGTGCCAGCAGTTTAGACAGGGGGACCTATGGCTACACCTTC. Translating gives CASSLDRGTYGYTF.

V and J are TRBV27 and TRBJ2-5, with 15 nucleotides matching TRBD2. This CDR3 region has 15 residues. Germline CDR1 reads MNHEY; CDR2 reads SMNVEV (reference sequence). V lost 5 bases and J lost 9; bases outside the gene matches: 7. CDR3 nucleotide sequence: TGTGCCAGCAGTGTGAACGGACTAGCGGGAGGGCCCCAGTACTTC. Translation gives CASSVNGLAGGPQYF.

The J gene is TRBJ2-5, the V gene TRBV5-1; TRBD1 aligns across 11 bases. Germline V gene lookup returns CDR1 SGHRS and CDR2 YFSETQ. V lost 4 bases to trimming and J lost 5 bases; unmatched junction nucleotides: 13. The CDR3 totals 17 residues. Here the CDR3 reads CASSPGVRTGGAETQYF. CDR3 in DNA: TGCGCCAGCAGCCCGGGGGTCCGGACAGGGGGCGCGGAGACCCAGTACTTC.